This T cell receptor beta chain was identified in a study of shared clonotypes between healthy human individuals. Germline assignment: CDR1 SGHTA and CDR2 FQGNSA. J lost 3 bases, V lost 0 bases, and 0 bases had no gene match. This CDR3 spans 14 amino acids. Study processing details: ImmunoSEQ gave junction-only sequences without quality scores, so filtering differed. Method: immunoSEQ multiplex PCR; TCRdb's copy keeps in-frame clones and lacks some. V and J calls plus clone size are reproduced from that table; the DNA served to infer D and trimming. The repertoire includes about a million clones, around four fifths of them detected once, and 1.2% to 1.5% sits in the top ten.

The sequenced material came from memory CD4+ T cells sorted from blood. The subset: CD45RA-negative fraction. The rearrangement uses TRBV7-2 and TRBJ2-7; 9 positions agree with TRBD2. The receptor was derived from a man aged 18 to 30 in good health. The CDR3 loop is CASSLASGGYEQYF. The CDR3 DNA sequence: TGTGCCAGCAGCTTAGCTAGCGGGGGCTACGAGCAGTACTTC.